This T cell receptor beta chain was identified during a study of blood T cell repertoires in COVID-19. Across the whole study: Material from acute and convalescent COVID-19 was sourced from the United States, Italy and Spain.

As handled by the study authors: From reference gene primer amplification, estimates of nucleated cell counts were derived. Libraries were prepared by immunoSEQ multiplex PCR; TCRdb keeps only in-frame clonotypes and omits some of them. V, J and clone size reflect that table, while D and trimming were determined from the DNA. The table lists around 160,000 clones, more than 75% of them singletons. Per germline, CDR1 LGHDT and CDR2 YNNKEL (reference sequence). V was pared by 4 bases and J by 5 bases, with 13 bases of the junction left unmatched. CDR3 size: 17 residues. Patients in Seattle were enrolled during active infection, then followed longitudinally.

This receptor was taken from a woman in her sixties or seventies with COVID-19, enrolled during active disease. The sample was peripheral blood. The chain uses TRBV3-1 (or the pseudogene TRBV3-2) and TRBJ2-1, with 8 bases that match TRBD2. The CDR3 reads CASSPQAVAGPHNEQFF. CDR3 bases: TGTGCCAGCAGCCCCCAAGCGGTAGCGGGGCCCCACAATGAGCAGTTCTTC.